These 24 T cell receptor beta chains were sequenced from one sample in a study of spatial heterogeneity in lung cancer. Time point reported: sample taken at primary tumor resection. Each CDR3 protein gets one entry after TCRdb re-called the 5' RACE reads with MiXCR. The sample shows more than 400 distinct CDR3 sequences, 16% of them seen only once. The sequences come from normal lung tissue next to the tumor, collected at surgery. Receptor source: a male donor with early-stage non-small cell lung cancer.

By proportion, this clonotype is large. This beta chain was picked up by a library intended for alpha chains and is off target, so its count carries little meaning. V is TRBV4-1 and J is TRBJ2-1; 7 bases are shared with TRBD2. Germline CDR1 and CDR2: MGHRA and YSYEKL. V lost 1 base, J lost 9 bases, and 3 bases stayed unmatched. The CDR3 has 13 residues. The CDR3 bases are TGCGCCAGCAGCCAAGTACCGGGGGGTGAGCAGTTCTTC. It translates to CASSQVPGGEQFF.

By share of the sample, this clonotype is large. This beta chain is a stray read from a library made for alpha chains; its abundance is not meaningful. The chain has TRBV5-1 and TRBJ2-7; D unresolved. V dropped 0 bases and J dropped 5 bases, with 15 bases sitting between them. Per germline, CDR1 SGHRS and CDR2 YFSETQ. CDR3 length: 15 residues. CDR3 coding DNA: TGCGCCAGCAGCTTGGTGGAGCCCCGGGCCCACGAGCAGTACTTC. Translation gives CASSLVEPRAHEQYF.

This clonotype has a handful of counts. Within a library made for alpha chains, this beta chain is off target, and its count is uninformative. CDR3 protein: CASSLDGISSYEQYF. In DNA, the CDR3 is TGTGCCAGCAGTTTGGATGGAATAAGCTCCTACGAGCAGTACTTC. V gene TRBV28 combines with J gene TRBJ2-7, with D unclear. Germline CDR1 MDHEN, CDR2 SYDVKM. This CDR3 is 15 amino acids long. Trimming removed 3 bases at V and 0 bases at J, with 12 bases between.

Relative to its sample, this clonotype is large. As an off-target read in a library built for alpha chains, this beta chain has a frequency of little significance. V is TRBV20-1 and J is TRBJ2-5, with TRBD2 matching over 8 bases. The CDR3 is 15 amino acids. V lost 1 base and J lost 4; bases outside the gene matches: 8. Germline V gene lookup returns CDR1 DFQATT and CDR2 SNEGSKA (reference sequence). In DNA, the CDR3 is TGCAGTGCTAGAGTAGAAGCGGGGGTATCAGAGACCCAGTACTTC. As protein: CSARVEAGVSETQYF.

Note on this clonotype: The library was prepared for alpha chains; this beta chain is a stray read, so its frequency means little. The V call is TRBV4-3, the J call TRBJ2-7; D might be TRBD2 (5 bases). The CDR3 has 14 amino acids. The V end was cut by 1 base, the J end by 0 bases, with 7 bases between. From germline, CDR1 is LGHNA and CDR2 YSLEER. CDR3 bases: TGCGCCAGCAGCCAAGTAGCGACCTCCTACGAGCAGTACTTC. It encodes CASSQVATSYEQYF.

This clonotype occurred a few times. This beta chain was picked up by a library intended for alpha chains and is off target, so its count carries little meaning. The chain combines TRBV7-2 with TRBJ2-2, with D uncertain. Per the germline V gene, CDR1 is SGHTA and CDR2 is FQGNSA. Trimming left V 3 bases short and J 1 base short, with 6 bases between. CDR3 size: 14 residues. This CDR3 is CASSFVGNTGELFF. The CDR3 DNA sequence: TGTGCCAGCAGCTTTGTTGGGAACACCGGGGAGCTGTTTTTT.

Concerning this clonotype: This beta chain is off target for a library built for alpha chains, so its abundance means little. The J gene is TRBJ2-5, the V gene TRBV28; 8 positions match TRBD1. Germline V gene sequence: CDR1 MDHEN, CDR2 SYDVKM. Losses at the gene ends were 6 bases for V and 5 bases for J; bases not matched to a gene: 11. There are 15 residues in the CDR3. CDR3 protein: CASSARDRGRETQYF. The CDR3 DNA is TGTGCCAGCAGCGCCCGCGACAGGGGACGCGAGACCCAGTACTTC. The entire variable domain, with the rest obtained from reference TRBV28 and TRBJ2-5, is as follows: DVKVTQSSRYLVKRTGEKVFLECVQDMDHENMFWYRQDPGLGLRLIYFSYDVKMKEKGDIPEGYSVSREKKERFSLILESASTNQTSMYLCASSARDRGRETQYFGPGTRLLVL.

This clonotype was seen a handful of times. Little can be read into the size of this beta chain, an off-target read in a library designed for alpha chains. CDR3 region: CASSATGGADSPLHF. The CDR3 DNA follows: TGTGCCAGCAGCGCGACAGGGGGCGCGGATTCACCCCTCCACTTT. The chain employs TRBV9 and TRBJ1-6, with 10 bases fitting TRBD1. The junction had 5 bases not matched to a gene; V was cut back by 3 bases and J by 8 bases. The germline V gene has CDR1 SGDLS and CDR2 YYNGEE. The CDR3 is made up of 15 amino acids.

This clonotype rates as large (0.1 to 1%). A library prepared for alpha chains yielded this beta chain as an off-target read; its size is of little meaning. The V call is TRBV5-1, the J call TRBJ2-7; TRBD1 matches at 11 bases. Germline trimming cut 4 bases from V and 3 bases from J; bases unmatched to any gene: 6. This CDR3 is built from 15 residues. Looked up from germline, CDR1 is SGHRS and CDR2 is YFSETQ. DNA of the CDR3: TGCGCCAGCAGCGGGACCGGGACAGGGGGCTACGAGCAGTACTTC. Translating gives CASSGTGTGGYEQYF.

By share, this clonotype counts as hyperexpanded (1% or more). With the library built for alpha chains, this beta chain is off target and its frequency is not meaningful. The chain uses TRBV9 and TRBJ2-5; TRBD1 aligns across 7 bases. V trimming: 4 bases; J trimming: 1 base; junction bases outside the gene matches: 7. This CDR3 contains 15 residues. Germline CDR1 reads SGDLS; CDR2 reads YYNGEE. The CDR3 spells CASSTQGNPQETQYF. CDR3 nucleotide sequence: TGTGCCAGCAGCACACAGGGGAATCCCCAAGAGACCCAGTACTTC.

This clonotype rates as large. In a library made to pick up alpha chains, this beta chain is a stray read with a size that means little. This CDR3 is CSAGTGLYAEQYF. The CDR3 DNA is TGCAGCGCTGGGACAGGGTTATACGCCGAGCAGTACTTC. The chain links TRBV29-1 to TRBJ2-7; 9 bases map to TRBD1. This CDR3 spans 13 amino acids. Unmatched junction bases numbered 10, after V lost 7 bases and J lost 6 bases. Germline-derived CDR1 and CDR2 are SQVTM and ANQGSEA.

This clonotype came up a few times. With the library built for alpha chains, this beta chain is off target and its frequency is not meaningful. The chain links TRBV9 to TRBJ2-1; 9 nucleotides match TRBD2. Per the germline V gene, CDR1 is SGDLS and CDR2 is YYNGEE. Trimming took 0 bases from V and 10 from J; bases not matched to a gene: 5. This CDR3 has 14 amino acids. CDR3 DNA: TGTGCCAGCAGCGTAGTAGCGGGGGCTGGCGAGCAGTTCTTC. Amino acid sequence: CASSVVAGAGEQFF.

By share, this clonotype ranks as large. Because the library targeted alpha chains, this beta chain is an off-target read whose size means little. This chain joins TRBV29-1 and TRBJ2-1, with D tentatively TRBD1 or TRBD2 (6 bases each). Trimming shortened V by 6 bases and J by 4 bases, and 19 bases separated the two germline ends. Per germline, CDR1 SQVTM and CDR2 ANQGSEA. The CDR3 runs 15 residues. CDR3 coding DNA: TGCAGCGTGGCGAAGGTGAGGGGGACTTACAATGAGCAGTTCTTC. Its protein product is CSVAKVRGTYNEQFF.

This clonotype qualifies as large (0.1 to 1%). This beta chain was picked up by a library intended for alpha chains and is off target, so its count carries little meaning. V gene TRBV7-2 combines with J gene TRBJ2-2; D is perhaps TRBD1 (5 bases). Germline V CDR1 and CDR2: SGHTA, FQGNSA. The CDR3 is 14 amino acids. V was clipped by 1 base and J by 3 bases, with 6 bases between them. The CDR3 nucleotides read TGTGCCAGCAGCTTAGGCAGGGACACCGGGGAGCTGTTTTTT. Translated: CASSLGRDTGELFF.

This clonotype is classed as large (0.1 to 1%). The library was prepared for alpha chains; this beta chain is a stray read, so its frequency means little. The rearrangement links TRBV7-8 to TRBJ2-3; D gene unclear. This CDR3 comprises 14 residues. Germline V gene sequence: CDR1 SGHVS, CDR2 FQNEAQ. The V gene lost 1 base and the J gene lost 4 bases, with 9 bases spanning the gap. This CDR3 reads CASSLVLGPDTQYF. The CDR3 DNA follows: TGTGCCAGCAGCTTAGTACTCGGGCCAGATACGCAGTATTTT.

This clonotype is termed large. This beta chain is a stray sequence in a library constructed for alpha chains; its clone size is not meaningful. CDR3 bases: TGTGCCATCAGTGATAAGGGGGAGGGCCAAAGCACAGATACGCAGTATTTT. It codes for CAISDKGEGQSTDTQYF. The rearrangement links TRBV10-3 to TRBJ2-3; D perhaps matches TRBD2 (7 bases). The V end was cut by 3 bases, the J end by 0 bases, with 16 bases between. The CDR3 has 17 amino acids. Per germline, CDR1 ENHRY and CDR2 SYGVKD.

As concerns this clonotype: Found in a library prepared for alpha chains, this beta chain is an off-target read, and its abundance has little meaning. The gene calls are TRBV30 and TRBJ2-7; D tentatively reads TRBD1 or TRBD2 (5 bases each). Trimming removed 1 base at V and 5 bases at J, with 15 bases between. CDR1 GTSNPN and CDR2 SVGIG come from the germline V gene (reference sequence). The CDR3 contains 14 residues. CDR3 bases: TGTGCCTGGAGTGGGGACCCCGATGGCCACGAGCAGTACTTC. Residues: CAWSGDPDGHEQYF.

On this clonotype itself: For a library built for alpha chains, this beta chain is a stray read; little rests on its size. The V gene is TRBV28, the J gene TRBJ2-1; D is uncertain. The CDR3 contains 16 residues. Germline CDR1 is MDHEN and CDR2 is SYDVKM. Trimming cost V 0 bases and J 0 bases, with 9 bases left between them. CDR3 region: CASSLWRGSSYNEQFF. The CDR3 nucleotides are TGTGCCAGCAGTTTATGGCGCGGAAGCTCCTACAATGAGCAGTTCTTC.

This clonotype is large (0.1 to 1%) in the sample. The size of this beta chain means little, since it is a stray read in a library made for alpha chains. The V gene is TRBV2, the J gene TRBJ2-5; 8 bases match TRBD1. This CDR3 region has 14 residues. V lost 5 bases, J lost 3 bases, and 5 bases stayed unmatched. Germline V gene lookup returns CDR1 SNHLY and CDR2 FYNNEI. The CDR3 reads CASSQGAYEETQYF. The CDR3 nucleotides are TGTGCCAGCAGTCAGGGGGCGTATGAAGAGACCCAGTACTTC.

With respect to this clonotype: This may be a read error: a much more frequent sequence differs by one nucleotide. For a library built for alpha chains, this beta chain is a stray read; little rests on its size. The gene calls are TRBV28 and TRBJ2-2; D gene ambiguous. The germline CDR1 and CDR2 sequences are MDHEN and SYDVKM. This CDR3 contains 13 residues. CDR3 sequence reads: CVSREGLTGELFF. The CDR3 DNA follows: TGTGTCAGCAGAGAAGGCCTCACCGGGGAGCTGTTTTTT.

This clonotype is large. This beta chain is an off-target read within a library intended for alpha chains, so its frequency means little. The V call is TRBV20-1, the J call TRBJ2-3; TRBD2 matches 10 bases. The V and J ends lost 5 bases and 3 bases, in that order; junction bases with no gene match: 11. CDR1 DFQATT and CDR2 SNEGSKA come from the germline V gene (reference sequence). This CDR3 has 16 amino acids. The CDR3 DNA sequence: TGCAGTGCTTCGGAACTAGCGGGAAGGTGGACAGATACGCAGTATTTT. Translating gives CSASELAGRWTDTQYF.

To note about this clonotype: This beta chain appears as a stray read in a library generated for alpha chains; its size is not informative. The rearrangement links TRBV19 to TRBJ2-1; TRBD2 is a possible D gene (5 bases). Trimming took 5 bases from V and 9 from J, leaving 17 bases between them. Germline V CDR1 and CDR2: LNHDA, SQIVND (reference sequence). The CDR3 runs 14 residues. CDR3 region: CASSAYGNRGEQFF. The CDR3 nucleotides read TGTGCCAGTAGTGCATACGGGAATCGTGGTGAGCAGTTCTTC.

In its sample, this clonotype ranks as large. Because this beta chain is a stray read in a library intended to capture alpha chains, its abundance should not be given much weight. Here the CDR3 reads CASRKQVGQGAAGELFF. The CDR3 DNA follows: TGTGCCAGCAGGAAACAAGTCGGGCAGGGGGCCGCCGGGGAGCTGTTTTTT. The V and J genes are TRBV7-9 and TRBJ2-2, with 8 positions matching TRBD1. Germline lookup yields CDR1 SEHNR and CDR2 FQNEAQ (reference sequence). The CDR3 loop spans 17 amino acids. V lost 6 bases, J lost 6 bases, and 15 bases stayed unmatched. Full variable domain (outside the CDR3, taken from reference TRBV7-9 and TRBJ2-2): DTGVSQNPRHKITKRGQNVTFRCDPISEHNRLYWYRQTLGQGPEFLTYFQNEAQLEKSRLLSDRFSAERPKGSFSTLEIQRTEQGDSAMYLCASRKQVGQGAAGELFFGEGSRLTVL.

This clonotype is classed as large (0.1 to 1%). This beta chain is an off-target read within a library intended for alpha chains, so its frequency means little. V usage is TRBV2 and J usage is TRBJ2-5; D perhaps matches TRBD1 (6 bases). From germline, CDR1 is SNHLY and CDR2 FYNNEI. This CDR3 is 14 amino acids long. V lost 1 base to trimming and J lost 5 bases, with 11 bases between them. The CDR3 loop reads CASSEGTEGETQYF. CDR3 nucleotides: TGTGCCAGCAGTGAAGGGACAGAGGGGGAGACCCAGTACTTC.